The clone carrying this T cell receptor (beta chain) was seen ten or more times. The researchers produced TCR beta cDNA from roughly 550 ng total RNA with a constant-region primer. Three-round nested multiplex PCR performed with slightly modified ARM-PCR produced the TCR beta libraries. TRBV1-TRBV30 forward primers paired with a C-beta reverse primer drove the first two PCR rounds, 10 cycles each. TCRdb fed the multiplex PCR reads into MiXCR, producing one record per CDR3 protein. In the table there are roughly 120,000 distinct CDR3 sequences, around two thirds of which are singletons. RNA and DNA were co-extracted from about 20-30 mg of unsorted bulk tissue. CDR3 size: 17 residues. V lost 6 bases and J lost 9, with 27 bases in between. CDR1 and CDR2 (germline): MDHEN, SYDVKM. This specimen belongs to a study of tumor-infiltrating lymphocytes in primary liver carcinoma. Study as a whole: All lesions had stage T1-T3 N0M0 and about 4 to 10 cm widths.

The genes are TRBV28 and TRBJ1-5; D uncertain. The clonotype comes from a woman aged 55-75 years with primary liver carcinoma and hepatitis B virus infection. The sample taken for sequencing was liver tumor tissue from sampling region 1. Subset reported: tumor region T1, superior pole. CDR3 amino acids: CASSRRNTRARNRPQHF. The CDR3 bases are TGTGCCAGCAGCCGCCGTAATACAAGGGCCCGAAATAGGCCCCAGCATTTT.